One sample yielded the 21 T cell receptor beta chains listed below, sequenced in a study of cytomegalovirus exposure and HLA in healthy donors (dated 2017 in TCRdb). Library preparation employed the immunoSEQ multiplex PCR assay. The multiplex PCR relied on a mix of 60 forward primers for TCR Vbeta segments and 13 reverse primers for TCR Jbeta segments. Here the immuneACCESS table is served through TCRdb, limited to in-frame sequences with V and J called. Missing clones are a known gap in these copies; in checked studies unresolved V genes cover under half, and the rest lacks a known reason. Within this sample are 80,000 or so clones, with around a tenth of them counted one time only. Of the sample, almost 25% falls within the top ten clones. Sequencing input: PBMCs. The receptors here all came from a man aged 60 to 75 in good health and CMV-seropositive.

This clone was observed a few times. V usage is TRBV27 and J usage is TRBJ1-5, with TRBD1 matching over 7 bases. From germline, CDR1 is MNHEY and CDR2 SMNVEV (reference sequence). CDR3 length: 16 amino acids. The V segment lost 5 bases and the J segment 1 base; nucleotides outside the gene matches: 8. CDR3: CASSPLTGLSNQPQHF. In DNA, the CDR3 is TGTGCCAGCAGTCCACTGACAGGGTTGAGCAATCAGCCCCAGCATTTT.

This clone was picked up a small number of times. This chain uses TRBV18 with TRBJ1-5; D is ambiguous. The germline V gene encodes CDR1 KGHSH and CDR2 LQKENI. V dropped 3 bases and J dropped 5 bases, with 8 bases sitting between them. The CDR3 has 13 residues. CDR3 in amino acids: CASSPDWDQPQHF. CDR3 coding DNA: TGTGCCAGCTCACCGGACTGGGATCAGCCCCAGCATTTT.

The chain joins TRBV6-1 to TRBJ1-2, with D possibly TRBD1 on 6 matching bases. Trimming shortened V by 6 bases and J by 4 bases, and 6 bases separated the two germline ends. The CDR3 runs 11 residues. CDR1 and CDR2 (germline): MNHNS, SASEGT. CDR3 residues: CASRGGYGYTF. The CDR3 DNA reads as TGTGCCAGCAGAGGGGGCTATGGCTACACCTTC.

V and J are TRBV6-4 and TRBJ2-7; no reliable D call. Per the germline V gene, CDR1 is MRHNA and CDR2 is SNTAGT. The CDR3 runs 15 residues. Trimming took 2 bases from V and 0 from J, leaving 11 bases between them. CDR3 residues: CASSDVRRSSYEQYV. The CDR3 DNA follows: TGTGCCAGCAGTGACGTCCGGCGGAGCTCCTACGAGCAGTACGTC.

The sample holds a few counts of this clone. The CDR3 nucleotides read TGTGCCAGCAGTTTAGGCGACTCACGTAATGAAAAACTGTTTTTT. As protein: CASSLGDSRNEKLFF. The V gene is TRBV28, the J gene TRBJ1-4; D gene uncertain. Trimming removed 2 bases from V and 4 bases from J, with 11 bases in between. Germline CDR1 and CDR2: MDHEN and SYDVKM. This CDR3 spans 15 amino acids. The full variable domain, in which reference TRBV28 and TRBJ1-4 provide the parts outside the CDR3, is DVKVTQSSRYLVKRTGEKVFLECVQDMDHENMFWYRQDPGLGLRLIYFSYDVKMKEKGDIPEGYSVSREKKERFSLILESASTNQTSMYLCASSLGDSRNEKLFFGSGTQLSVL.

On this clone itself: Given the absence of the conserved phenylalanine or tryptophan at the CDR3 end, a read error is likely. The chain couples TRBV18 to TRBJ1-2; 9 bases match TRBD1. The CDR3 has 16 amino acids. The ends lost 1 base at V and 6 bases at J; junction bases unmatched: 9. The germline V gene has CDR1 KGHSH and CDR2 LQKENI. CDR3 in DNA: TGTGCCAGCTCACCACGACAGGGGGGACGGGCAGATGGCTACACCTTA. It encodes CASSPRQGGRADGYTL.

This clone was counted a few times. The V gene is TRBV29-1, the J gene TRBJ2-2; D might be TRBD2 (6 bases). The CDR3 is made up of 14 amino acids. Germline CDR1 SQVTM, CDR2 ANQGSEA. V was pared by 5 bases and J by 1 base, with 11 bases between. In nucleotides, the CDR3 is TGCAGCGTTCGGGACTGGCAGAACACCGGGGAGCTGTTTTTT. It translates to CSVRDWQNTGELFF.

This clone appeared a few times. The V call is TRBV6-1, the J call TRBJ1-2, with unresolved D. The V gene lost 7 bases and the J gene lost 4 bases, with 10 bases spanning the gap. The CDR3 covers 12 residues. Germline CDR1 and CDR2: MNHNS and SASEGT. This chain's CDR3 is CASNARGYGYTF. CDR3 DNA: TGTGCCAGCAACGCCCGCGGCTATGGCTACACCTTC.

The chain recombines TRBV28 with TRBJ2-5; TRBD1 aligns across 8 bases. In germline, CDR1 is MDHEN, CDR2 SYDVKM. This CDR3 comprises 16 residues. The V segment lost 5 bases and the J segment 4 bases; nucleotides outside the gene matches: 12. The CDR3 is CASSPPGTGPRETQYF. The CDR3 nucleotides are TGTGCCAGCAGTCCTCCCGGGACAGGCCCACGAGAGACCCAGTACTTC.

Worth noting for this clone: Relative to the germline gene, one junction end is altered; a read error may explain this. V gene TRBV6-5 combines with J gene TRBJ1-2; D call uncertain. The CDR3 is 11 amino acids. Germline V lookup: CDR1 MNHEY, CDR2 SVGAGI. The CDR3 coding sequence is TGTGCCAGCAGTACCCCGGGGAGCGCAAACTTC. This translates into CASSTPGSANF.

This clone has a handful of counts. The V call is TRBV11-1, the J call TRBJ1-1, with D tentatively TRBD1 (5 bases). The CDR3 runs to 15 residues. The germline V gene encodes CDR1 SGHAT and CDR2 FQDESV (reference sequence). V shed 5 bases and J shed 2 bases, with 15 bases lying between them. The CDR3 DNA reads as TGTGCCAGCAGCCAGGTGGGGGGTTTAAACACTGAAGCTTTCTTT. Amino acids: CASSQVGGLNTEAFF.

This clone has more than one count but fewer than ten. V gene TRBV30 combines with J gene TRBJ2-5; a possible D gene is TRBD2 (7 bases). The CDR3 has 14 amino acids. Germline CDR1 and CDR2: GTSNPN and SVGIG (reference sequence). Trimming took 3 bases from V and 5 from J, leaving 16 bases between them. This chain's CDR3 is CAWSRGALPETQYF. The CDR3 coding sequence is TGTGCCTGGAGCCGGGGGGCGCTCCCCGAGACCCAGTACTTC. The full variable domain, in which reference TRBV30 and TRBJ2-5 provide the parts outside the CDR3, is SQTIHQWPATLVQPVGSPLSLECTVEGTSNPNLYWYRQAAGRGLQLLFYSVGIGQISSEVPQNLSASRPQDRQFILSSKKLLLSDSGFYLCAWSRGALPETQYFGPGTRLLVL.

This clone showed up just a few times. The CDR3 is CASSADRAVNQPQHF. CDR3 DNA sequence: TGTGCCAGCAGCGCCGACAGGGCGGTTAATCAGCCCCAGCATTTT. The chain recombines TRBV6-1 with TRBJ1-5, with 7 bases lining up with TRBD1. This CDR3 is built from 15 residues. The V gene's germline CDR1 is MNHNS and CDR2 SASEGT. V lost 6 bases and J lost 4; bases outside the gene matches: 9.

This clone was counted between two and nine times. This chain connects TRBV7-6 to TRBJ1-1; 7 bases agree with TRBD1. CDR1 and CDR2 from the germline V gene are SGHVS and FNYEAQ. V gave up 4 bases and J gave up 3 bases; unmatched junction bases: 5. The CDR3 has 14 residues. This chain's CDR3 is CASSSTGRHTEAFF. The CDR3 region has the DNA TGTGCCAGCAGCTCGACAGGGCGACACACTGAAGCTTTCTTT.

V and J are TRBV30 and TRBJ2-7; 9 bases are shared with TRBD2. Unmatched junction bases numbered 5, after V lost 4 bases and J lost 7 bases. Looked up from germline, CDR1 is GTSNPN and CDR2 is SVGIG (reference sequence). The CDR3 runs 12 residues. CDR3 loop: CAWMGLAGEQYF. The CDR3, as DNA: TGTGCCTGGATGGGGCTAGCGGGGGAGCAGTACTTC.

In its sample, this clone was seen once. The CDR3: CASSYAAGWDEQFF. The CDR3 region has the DNA TGTGCCAGCAGTTATGCGGCAGGGTGGGATGAGCAGTTCTTC. This chain uses TRBV2 with TRBJ2-1, with D possibly TRBD1 on 5 matching bases. In germline, CDR1 is SNHLY, CDR2 FYNNEI. Trimming stripped 5 bases from V and 8 bases from J, with 16 bases between. CDR3 length equals 14 residues.

This clone was counted only a few times. This chain joins TRBV5-1 and TRBJ2-5; TRBD1 agrees at 8 bases. Near its end, the DNA agrees better with TRBJ2-7, so the J call may be wrong. CDR1 SGHRS and CDR2 YFSETQ come from the germline V gene. The CDR3 has 14 amino acids. This chain's CDR3 is CASSPGQGSYEQYF. CDR3 in DNA: TGCGCCAGCAGCCCCGGACAGGGCTCCTACGAGCAGTACTTC.

V usage is TRBV11-2 and J usage is TRBJ2-1; 9 nucleotides agree with TRBD2. The CDR3 runs 15 residues. The germline CDR1 and CDR2 sequences are SGHAT and FQNNGV. Trimming removed 5 bases from V and 6 bases from J; junction bases left unmatched: 8. The CDR3 nucleotides are TGTGCCAGCAGCGCCCGAGCGGGGGGTACCAATGAGCAGTTCTTC. Translated, it gives CASSARAGGTNEQFF.

There are a few counts of this clone. This rearrangement joins TRBV28 to TRBJ2-1; no firm D call. The CDR3 is 15 residues long. From germline, CDR1 is MDHEN and CDR2 SYDVKM. Trimming took off 5 bases at V and 3 bases at J, with 14 bases between the two ends. Written as DNA, the CDR3 is TGTGCCAGCAGTCCAACCGGCGGAAACTACAATGAGCAGTTCTTC. It yields the protein CASSPTGGNYNEQFF.

This sequence joins TRBV27 and TRBJ1-5; the D is unclear. CDR1 and CDR2 (germline): MNHEY, SMNVEV (reference sequence). V was trimmed by 11 bases and J by 4 bases, leaving 3 bases between them. The CDR3 spans 9 residues. The CDR3 reads CARNQPQHF. Here the CDR3 DNA reads TGTGCCCGGAATCAGCCCCAGCATTTT.

This clone has just a few counts. The chain couples TRBV5-8 to TRBJ1-5; tentative D call: TRBD1 (5 bases). V was pared by 0 bases and J by 5 bases, with 12 bases between. Germline CDR1 is SGHTS and CDR2 is YDEGEE. The CDR3 sequence is 15 residues long. CDR3 DNA sequence: TGTGCCAGCAGCTTGGATGGGACTCCTTATCAGCCCCAGCATTTT. Its translation is CASSLDGTPYQPQHF.